This TCR beta chain was sequenced in a study of Ad26.COV2.S vaccination and SARS-CoV-2 variants. On the study more broadly: Ad26.COV2.S shots went into the muscle once or twice, 56 days apart. Broader study findings: After vaccination, substantial breadth of spike-specific CD8+ and CD4+ responses was reported. Spike-specific TCR breadth ran higher among vaccine recipients than placebo recipients.

The treatment denotes: roughly 20 received Ad26.COV2.S at low or high dose, single or two shots; 5 received placebo; per-sample allocation not given. The samples date from day 63 after the first vaccine or placebo injection. An Ad26 vector expressing Wuhan-strain SARS-CoV-2 spike constituted the vaccine. This clone was picked up one time. Antigen: not known. Per the germline V gene, CDR1 is SGHDT and CDR2 is YYEEEE. The CDR3 extends over 16 amino acids. The ends were cut back, 4 bases at V and 1 base at J, with 16 bases in the middle. Clones were sequenced by immunoSEQ multiplex PCR, and TCRdb holds only the in-frame ones, with some missing. The data contain around 320,000 clones, about 82% of them singletons.

Sequencing used peripheral blood, obtained in a trial of Ad26.COV2.S vaccine versus placebo. The TCR originated in a person between 18 and 65 years old who received the Ad26.COV2.S COVID-19 vaccine or a placebo. The chain joins TRBV5-6 to TRBJ2-3; no definite D call. CDR3 coding DNA: TGTGCCAGCAGCAAGTGGGTCTCTCCCCGCACAGATACGCAGTATTTT. Its protein is CASSKWVSPRTDTQYF.